This entry lists 21 T cell receptor beta chains sequenced from one sample in a study of shared clonotypes between healthy human individuals. Assay used: immunoSEQ multiplex PCR; TCRdb lists only in-frame clones, some missing. This table holds approximately 500,000 clones, around 96% found once. The specimen sequenced was naive CD4+ T cells sorted from blood. Documented subset: CD45RA+ positively selected. These receptors were obtained from a woman aged 25 to 39 in good health.

The chain links TRBV6-5 to TRBJ1-2; 7 nucleotides line up with TRBD1. The V and J ends lost 5 bases and 5 bases, in that order; junction bases with no gene match: 5. The length of the CDR3 is 13 residues. Germline V CDR1 and CDR2: MNHEY, SVGAGI. The CDR3 bases are TGTGCCAGCAGTCCGGACAGGCGGTATGGCTACACCTTC. Translating it yields CASSPDRRYGYTF.

This chain links TRBV6-4 with TRBJ2-1; 10 bases match TRBD2. From germline, CDR1 is MRHNA and CDR2 SNTAGT. The CDR3 is 14 amino acids. Losses at the gene ends were 6 bases for V and 7 bases for J; bases not matched to a gene: 6. This CDR3 reads CASSAGLATNEQFF. The CDR3, as DNA: TGTGCCAGCAGCGCGGGACTAGCGACTAATGAGCAGTTCTTC.

V usage is TRBV9 and J usage is TRBJ2-7; weak D call: TRBD2 (5 bases). V shed 0 bases and J shed 7 bases, with 17 bases lying between them. CDR1 and CDR2 (germline): SGDLS, YYNGEE. CDR3 size: 15 residues. The CDR3 DNA reads as TGTGCCAGCAGCGTAGGGGTAGGAGGTCATGATGAGCAGTACTTC. Translating it yields CASSVGVGGHDEQYF.

The chain employs TRBV28 and TRBJ1-2; D might be TRBD1 (5 bases). V was clipped by 3 bases and J by 8 bases, with 16 bases between them. This CDR3 comprises 14 residues. Looked up from germline, CDR1 is MDHEN and CDR2 is SYDVKM. CDR3 in amino acids: CASSFSRVLRGYTF. The CDR3 nucleotides read TGTGCCAGCAGTTTTTCCAGGGTGTTACGGGGCTACACCTTC.

The chain joins TRBV7-9 to TRBJ1-2, with D possibly TRBD1 on 5 matching bases. Germline CDR1 SEHNR, CDR2 FQNEAQ (reference sequence). Trimming cost V 4 bases and J 4 bases, with 19 bases left between them. This CDR3 has 16 residues. CDR3 in amino acids: CASSYNEGSGPYGYTF. The CDR3 DNA is TGTGCCAGCAGCTACAACGAGGGGAGTGGCCCCTATGGCTACACCTTC. The full variable domain, rest sourced from reference TRBV7-9 and TRBJ1-2, is DTGVSQNPRHKITKRGQNVTFRCDPISEHNRLYWYRQTLGQGPEFLTYFQNEAQLEKSRLLSDRFSAERPKGSFSTLEIQRTEQGDSAMYLCASSYNEGSGPYGYTFGSGTRLTVV.

The CDR3 nucleotides read TGTGCCAGTAGTATAGATAGGTCATGGCCCCAGCATTTT. Its protein is CASSIDRSWPQHF. V gene TRBV19 combines with J gene TRBJ1-5; D not certain. The germline gives CDR1 LNHDA, CDR2 SQIVND (reference sequence). Trimming removed 0 bases at V and 9 bases at J, with 9 bases between. This CDR3 comprises 13 residues.

This clone was seen only once. This chain links TRBV18 with TRBJ2-5; TRBD2 might be the D (6 bases). Trimming cost V 6 bases and J 4 bases, with 15 bases left between them. The CDR3 is made up of 14 amino acids. Germline-derived CDR1 and CDR2 are KGHSH and LQKENI. The CDR3 loop is CASSRGQGGETQYF. CDR3 DNA sequence: TGTGCCAGCTCCCGAGGCCAGGGAGGAGAGACCCAGTACTTC.

In DNA form, the CDR3 reads TGTGCCAGCTCACCGCAGAGAGTGGGGGCTAGCGGCAATGAGCAGTTCTTC. Its protein is CASSPQRVGASGNEQFF. The gene calls are TRBV18 and TRBJ2-1, with D maybe TRBD2 (7 bases). The germline V gene has CDR1 KGHSH and CDR2 LQKENI. Trimming removed 3 bases at V and 6 bases at J, with 21 bases between. The CDR3 extends over 17 amino acids. The variable domain in full, completed from reference TRBV18 and TRBJ2-1, reads NAGVMQNPRHLVRRRGQEARLRCSPMKGHSHVYWYRQLPEEGLKFMVYLQKENIIDESGMPKERFSAEFPKEGPSILRIQQVVRGDSAAYFCASSPQRVGASGNEQFFGPGTRLTVL.

The rearrangement links TRBV5-1 to TRBJ1-1, with 7 positions matching TRBD1. The CDR3 is 17 amino acids. Germline V gene sequence: CDR1 SGHRS, CDR2 YFSETQ. V was pared by 4 bases and J by 0 bases, with 12 bases of the junction left unmatched. The CDR3 sequence is CASSPGQAWGMNTEAFF. The CDR3 bases are TGCGCCAGCAGCCCAGGACAGGCCTGGGGCATGAACACTGAAGCTTTCTTT.

V usage is TRBV19 and J usage is TRBJ1-6; D unresolved. This CDR3 contains 14 residues. In germline, CDR1 is LNHDA, CDR2 SQIVND (reference sequence). V lost 5 bases to trimming and J lost 9 bases, with 14 bases between them. The CDR3 protein is CASSWDAWSSPLHF. CDR3 sequence (DNA): TGTGCCAGTAGTTGGGATGCCTGGAGTTCACCCCTCCACTTT.

V gene TRBV6-6 combines with J gene TRBJ2-7; D is unclear. CDR1 and CDR2 (germline): MNHNY, SVGAGI (reference sequence). This CDR3 contains 14 residues. Trimming took 0 bases from V and 3 from J, leaving 9 bases between them. CDR3 bases: TGTGCCAGCAGTTACTCCACAGCCAACTACGAGCAGTACTTC. It encodes CASSYSTANYEQYF.

The chain employs TRBV29-1 and TRBJ1-1; no clear D. CDR3 size: 13 residues. The ends were cut back, 4 bases at V and 1 base at J, with 10 bases in the middle. Germline V gives CDR1 SQVTM, CDR2 ANQGSEA. The CDR3 region has the DNA TGCAGCGTTGTTGGCCCTTCGAACACTGAAGCTTTCTTT. Amino acids: CSVVGPSNTEAFF.

The chain uses TRBV18 and TRBJ2-7; TRBD1 is a possible D gene (6 bases). CDR3 size: 13 residues. Germline loops: CDR1 KGHSH, CDR2 LQKENI. V was trimmed by 6 bases and J by 7 bases, leaving 16 bases between them. The CDR3 DNA sequence: TGTGCCAGCTCTTTATCAGGGGAACAGGAGCAGTACTTC. Amino acids: CASSLSGEQEQYF.

The rearrangement uses TRBV7-9 and TRBJ1-1; D ambiguous. Germline V gene lookup returns CDR1 SEHNR and CDR2 FQNEAQ (reference sequence). The V end was cut by 5 bases, the J end by 0 bases, with 7 bases between. The CDR3 is 13 residues long. In DNA form, the CDR3 reads TGTGCCAGCAGCCGGGCCGTGAACACTGAAGCTTTCTTT. Translating gives CASSRAVNTEAFF. Complete variable domain (other parts from reference TRBV7-9 and TRBJ1-1): DTGVSQNPRHKITKRGQNVTFRCDPISEHNRLYWYRQTLGQGPEFLTYFQNEAQLEKSRLLSDRFSAERPKGSFSTLEIQRTEQGDSAMYLCASSRAVNTEAFFGQGTRLTVV.

In its sample, this clone was seen a few times. The junction differs from germline at one of its ends, possibly a read error. This chain joins TRBV2 and TRBJ1-2, with D hard to call. Germline CDR1 and CDR2: SNHLY and FYNNEI. The CDR3 spans 13 residues. CDR3 DNA sequence: TGTGCCAGCAGGGAAGGGTTGTTGGGTGGCTACACCTTC. Its protein is CASREGLLGGYTF. Combining the CDR3 with reference TRBV2 and TRBJ1-2 gives the whole variable domain EPEVTQTPSHQVTQMGQEVILRCVPISNHLYFYWYRQILGQKVEFLVSFYNNEISEKSEIFDDQFSVERPDGSNFTLKIRSTKLEDSAMYFCASREGLLGGYTFGSGTRLTVV.

This clone was recorded only once. The V gene is TRBV25-1, the J gene TRBJ2-1, with 10 nucleotides matching TRBD1. This CDR3 is 14 amino acids long. The V gene end was trimmed by 10 bases and the J gene end by 9 bases; junction bases not matched to a gene: 12. Germline V gene data show CDR1 as MGHDK and CDR2 as SYGVNS. CDR3 bases: TGTGCCACCTCCCGGACAGGGGGTCAAGTTGAGCAGTTCTTC. Protein: CATSRTGGQVEQFF.

V usage is TRBV2 and J usage is TRBJ1-5, with a tentative D call TRBD1 (6 bases). V lost 5 bases, J lost 2 bases, and 16 bases lay in between. Germline V lookup: CDR1 SNHLY, CDR2 FYNNEI. The CDR3 is 16 amino acids. The CDR3 region is CASSWGQNSGNQPQHF. CDR3 DNA sequence: TGTGCCAGCAGTTGGGGACAAAACTCTGGCAATCAGCCCCAGCATTTT.

This chain joins TRBV5-4 and TRBJ2-7; tentatively, D is TRBD2 (7 bases). The CDR3 contains 12 residues. The germline V and J ends were trimmed by 6 bases and 6 bases, with 13 bases remaining between them. Germline lookup yields CDR1 SGHNT and CDR2 YYREEE (reference sequence). The CDR3 sequence is CASNVGGAEQYF. CDR3 nucleotides: TGTGCCAGCAACGTTGGGGGGGCCGAGCAGTACTTC.

The V call is TRBV28, the J call TRBJ2-1, with D tentatively TRBD1 or TRBD2 (6 bases each). The ends were cut back, 7 bases at V and 0 bases at J, with 22 bases in the middle. Germline V gives CDR1 MDHEN, CDR2 SYDVKM. The CDR3 is 18 residues long. The CDR3: CASTHLGGTLSSYNEQFF. Written as DNA, the CDR3 is TGTGCCAGCACCCATTTGGGGGGCACCTTAAGCTCCTACAATGAGCAGTTCTTC.

This chain joins TRBV18 and TRBJ2-5, with a possible D match to TRBD1 (5 bases). Deletions cut 5 bases from V and 1 base from J, with 8 bases between. This CDR3 has 13 amino acids. Germline CDR1 and CDR2: KGHSH and LQKENI. The CDR3 reads CASSRGIQETQYF. Written as DNA, the CDR3 is TGTGCCAGCTCAAGGGGCATCCAAGAGACCCAGTACTTC.

The chain combines TRBV27 with TRBJ1-1, with D possibly TRBD1 on 6 matching bases. V lost 5 bases and J 5 bases, leaving 15 bases between the germline ends. Germline V CDR1 and CDR2: MNHEY, SMNVEV (reference sequence). The length of the CDR3 is 14 residues. CDR3 in DNA: TGTGCCAGCAGTGCCGGACAGAGGGGGACTGAAGCTTTCTTT. This encodes CASSAGQRGTEAFF.